Presented here are 17 T cell receptor beta chains from one specimen sequenced in a study of T cell repertoires in cytomegalovirus infection (dated by TCRdb to about 2019). Sequencing took place on an Illumina HiSeq 1500. TCRdb reworked the public reads: Q25 trimming with fastp, MiXCR clone assembly, productive beta chains retained. Identical CDR3 protein sequences are pooled into one entry, listed with their most common genes and DNA. In all, the sample holds over 100,000 distinct CDR3 sequences, and around 29% of those were seen once. The ten largest make up around 80% of the sample. No antigen has been assigned to these receptors. Interpreted using the paper, the treatment or condition label stands for: in vitro stimulation with specific CMV peptide epitopes to enrich CMV-specific T cells. The input for sequencing was CD8+ T cells from cultured PBMCs, taken from culture after CMV antigen stimulation. The source of these receptors is a human donor in good health (CMV status not recorded). Some clones in this sample may be carry-over from other donors' samples.

This clonotype was detected a few times. This sequence joins TRBV7-4 and TRBJ1-2; tentative D call: TRBD1 (6 bases). The CDR3 loop spans 12 amino acids. The V gene lost 7 bases and the J gene lost 7 bases, with 13 bases spanning the gap. Germline V gives CDR1 SGHVT, CDR2 SQSDAQ. The CDR3 here is CASIEGGFGYTF. Here the CDR3 DNA reads TGTGCCAGCATCGAAGGGGGGTTTGGCTACACCTTC.

J is TRBJ2-5 and V is TRBV28; 11 bases agree with TRBD2. This CDR3 region has 14 residues. From germline, CDR1 is MDHEN and CDR2 SYDVKM. V shed 6 bases and J 4 bases; nucleotides not matched to a gene: 4. The CDR3 loop is CASSMTSGAETQYF. In DNA, the CDR3 is TGTGCCAGCAGCATGACTAGCGGGGCAGAGACCCAGTACTTC.

This clonotype was seen at least ten times. The junction departs from germline at one end; a sequencing error may be responsible. CDR3 sequence (DNA): TGTGCCAGCACCTTACGAGGGTACACTGAAGCTTTCTTT. As protein: CASTLRGYTEAFF. The J gene is TRBJ1-1, the V gene TRBV7-2; D ambiguous. The germline V gene has CDR1 SGHTA and CDR2 FQGNSA. This CDR3 contains 13 residues.

This clonotype came up a few times. The gene calls are TRBV4-1 and TRBJ1-5; unclear D gene. The ends were cut back, 1 base at V and 3 bases at J, with 7 bases in the middle. The CDR3 contains 14 residues. From germline, CDR1 is MGHRA and CDR2 YSYEKL. The CDR3 bases are TGCGCCAGCAGCCAAGCTCGGATCAATCAGCCCCAGCATTTT. This codes for CASSQARINQPQHF.

To note about this clonotype: Possible read error: a much larger clone is one base away. The genes are TRBV27 and TRBJ2-3, with D unclear. Germline CDR1 and CDR2: MNHEY and SMNVEV (reference sequence). The length of the CDR3 is 15 residues. Trimming took off 3 bases at V and 0 bases at J, with 10 bases between the two ends. CDR3 nucleotide sequence: TGTGCCAGCAGTTTCCTCGGCGTTAGCACAGATACGCAGTATTTT. It encodes CASSFLGVSTDTQYF.

This clonotype was picked up a small number of times. This rearrangement joins TRBV19 to TRBJ2-7; D is perhaps TRBD1 or TRBD2 (8 bases each). Germline CDR1 is LNHDA and CDR2 is SQIVND (reference sequence). V lost 10 bases and J lost 3, with 16 bases in between. This CDR3 spans 13 amino acids. The CDR3 DNA is TGTGCCACGGGGGGGACAGGAAACTACGAGCAGTACTTC. Amino acids: CATGGTGNYEQYF.

V usage is TRBV12-3 or TRBV12-4 and J usage is TRBJ1-1, with D maybe TRBD1 (6 bases). The CDR3 extends over 14 amino acids. V lost 5 bases and J 0 bases, leaving 10 bases between the germline ends. In DNA form, the CDR3 reads TGTGCCAGCAGTCCGTACAGGGTGAACACTGAAGCTTTCTTT. Its translation: CASSPYRVNTEAFF.

Many counts were recorded for this clonotype. The chain has TRBV6-1 and TRBJ2-7, with TRBD1 as a possible D gene (6 bases). Per the germline V gene, CDR1 is MNHNS and CDR2 is SASEGT. The CDR3 is made up of 15 amino acids. The V end lost 3 bases, the J end lost 3 bases, and 15 bases lay between the germline ends. CDR3 sequence: CASSDSVGAGYEQYF. Written as DNA, the CDR3 is TGTGCCAGCAGTGATAGTGTGGGGGCTGGCTACGAGCAGTACTTC.

This clonotype was recorded at least ten times. CDR3 loop: CASSQDRDLRLQRVYGYTF. The CDR3, as DNA: TGCGCCAGCAGCCAAGATCGGGACCTTCGATTGCAGCGGGTCTATGGCTACACCTTC. V is TRBV4-1 and J is TRBJ1-2; tentative D call: TRBD1 (5 bases). Trimming removed 0 bases at V and 4 bases at J, with 24 bases between. In germline, CDR1 is MGHRA, CDR2 YSYEKL. This CDR3 region has 19 residues.

This clonotype has only a few counts. The chain combines TRBV27 with TRBJ2-3, with 9 bases that match TRBD2. CDR3 length: 18 amino acids. V shed 5 bases and J 3 bases; nucleotides not matched to a gene: 15. Germline V CDR1 and CDR2: MNHEY, SMNVEV (reference sequence). CDR3 nucleotide sequence: TGTGCCAGCAGTCCACTAACGCGGGGGGGCGCCGGGACAGATACGCAGTATTTT. Translating it yields CASSPLTRGGAGTDTQYF.

This clonotype was recorded a few times. The chain employs TRBV11-2 and TRBJ2-7; D may match TRBD1 or TRBD2 (5 bases each). The germline gives CDR1 SGHAT, CDR2 FQNNGV. This CDR3 is 13 amino acids long. Deletions cut 0 bases from V and 3 bases from J, with 6 bases between. In nucleotides, the CDR3 is TGTGCCAGCAGCTTAGATGGGGGCTACGAGCAGTACTTC. Amino acid sequence: CASSLDGGYEQYF.

This clonotype was recorded many times. The chain uses TRBV6-6 and TRBJ2-7; D is ambiguous. This CDR3 is built from 12 residues. Germline CDR1 MNHNY, CDR2 SVGAGI (reference sequence). The V end lost 6 bases, the J end lost 7 bases, and 13 bases lay between the germline ends. CDR3 protein: CASSSGLWEQYF. CDR3 in DNA: TGTGCCAGCAGCTCCGGGCTGTGGGAGCAGTACTTC.

This clonotype has just one count. Because it lacks the conserved phenylalanine or tryptophan at the end, this CDR3 is likely a read error. DNA of the CDR3: TGTGCCAGCAGTTTCAACAGCCACACCGGGGAGCTGTTTTAT. It encodes CASSFNSHTGELFY. The chain carries TRBV12-3 or TRBV12-4 and TRBJ2-2, with D unresolved. This CDR3 comprises 14 residues. V was clipped by 3 bases and J by 3 bases, with 8 bases between them.

This chain connects TRBV12-3 or TRBV12-4 to TRBJ2-5; D not resolved. The V and J ends lost 3 bases and 5 bases respectively, with 7 bases between them. There are 12 residues in the CDR3. As DNA, the CDR3 is TGTGCCAGCAGTTTTATCTGGGAGACCCAGTACTTC. The encoded protein is CASSFIWETQYF.

The chain uses TRBV6-2 or TRBV6-3 and TRBJ2-5, with 7 bases matching TRBD1. J gave up 0 bases and V 3 bases, and 1 base lay outside the gene matches. There are 14 residues in the CDR3. Germline lookup yields CDR1 MNHEY and CDR2 SVGEGT. In DNA form, the CDR3 reads TGTGCCAGCAGTTATGGGACAGACCAAGAGACCCAGTACTTC. Translated, it gives CASSYGTDQETQYF.

This clonotype was seen repeatedly, ten times or more. The rearrangement links TRBV7-2 to TRBJ2-5, with D tentatively TRBD2 (6 bases). The CDR3 is made up of 12 amino acids. V gave up 5 bases and J gave up 4 bases, with 8 bases separating them. Germline assignment: CDR1 SGHTA and CDR2 FQGNSA. The CDR3 loop reads CASSRLGETQYF. As DNA, the CDR3 is TGTGCCAGCAGCCGACTAGGAGAGACCCAGTACTTC.

The V call is TRBV6-6, the J call TRBJ1-2, with 10 positions matching TRBD1. CDR1 is MNHNY and CDR2 is SVGAGI in the germline V gene (reference sequence). J gave up 7 bases and V 2 bases, and 4 bases lay outside the gene matches. The CDR3 has 14 residues. CDR3: CASSYDRGPGGYTF. Here the CDR3 DNA reads TGTGCCAGCAGTTACGACAGGGGGCCCGGTGGCTACACCTTC.